The rows below give T cell receptor beta chains drawn from one sample of a study of T cells in Graves' hyperthyroidism and ophthalmopathy. MiXCR, applied by TCRdb to the multiplex PCR reads, yields one record per CDR3 protein. Among over 700,000 distinct CDR3 sequences, under 45% were seen once, and the ten largest hold about a third. Input material: blood. These receptor sequences come from a woman in her forties with Graves' hyperthyroidism. Each CDR3 is given with its conserved first and last residue. D genes are given only for firm matches. Clone size appears in some rows only: once, few, many, or a class for an expanded clone.

cdr3_nt,cdr3_aa,j_call,clone_size,v_call,d_call
TGTGCCAGCATTCCGGCAGGGGGTGATACGCAGTATTTT,CASIPAGGDTQYF,TRBJ2-3,few,TRBV2,TRBD1
TGTGCCAGCAGCGCTAATGGGCCAAACACTGAAGCTTTCTTT,CASSANGPNTEAFF,TRBJ1-1,many,TRBV9,-
TGTGCCAGCAGTTCTAAGGCCGGGGAGCTGTTTTTT,CASSSKAGELFF,TRBJ2-2,few,TRBV5-4,-
TGCGCCAGCAGCCAGATAGCGGGAGGGGGTCCCGGGGAGCTGTTTTTT,CASSQIAGGGPGELFF,TRBJ2-2,-,TRBV7-2,TRBD2
TGCAGTGCTAGTGGACAGAGCAATCAGCCCCAGCATTTT,CSASGQSNQPQHF,TRBJ1-5,-,TRBV20-1,-
TGTGCCATCAGGGACAGTGTGGAAGATACGCAGTATTTT,CAIRDSVEDTQYF,TRBJ2-3,-,TRBV10-3,-
TGTGCCAGCACCCCAGGATGGAGGAACACTGAAGCTTTCTTT,CASTPGWRNTEAFF,TRBJ1-1,-,TRBV5-8,-
TGTGCCAGCGGCCCGGGACAGCCAAGAGAGACCCAGTACTTC,CASGPGQPRETQYF,TRBJ2-5,once,TRBV19,TRBD1
TGCAGCGTTCAGGCGGGGGGAAGTGTCAAAAACATTCAGTACTTC,CSVQAGGSVKNIQYF,TRBJ2-4,-,TRBV29-1,TRBD2
TGCGCCAGCAGCCTCGACAGGCCGCAGGAAGAGACCCAGTACTTC,CASSLDRPQEETQYF,TRBJ2-5,many,TRBV5-1,-
TGCAGCGTTGAAAGTGACGGGGGGGCTTGGGGTGAAGCTTTCTTT,CSVESDGGAWGEAFF,TRBJ1-1,many,TRBV29-1,-
TGTGCCAGCAGCTTCCACTACGAGCAGTACTTC,CASSFHYEQYF,TRBJ2-7,many,TRBV11-2,-
TGTGCCAGCAGCGTCAATAACTATGGCTACACCTTC,CASSVNNYGYTF,TRBJ1-2,many,TRBV9,-
TGTGCCAGCAGCCGCGGGACAGGGGTTGAAAAACTGTTTTTT,CASSRGTGVEKLFF,TRBJ1-4,many,TRBV6-5,TRBD1
TGTGCCAGCAGCGATGGGCGAAACTATGGCTACACCTTC,CASSDGRNYGYTF,TRBJ1-2,many,TRBV7-2,-
TGTGCCAGCAGCTTAGAGGGTTGGGGTCCCACCTTC,CASSLEGWGPTF,TRBJ2-7,-,TRBV7-8,-
TGTGCCAGCAGCTTAGACTTCCCTTTTCGCACAGATACGCGGTATTTT,CASSLDFPFRTDTRYF,TRBJ2-3,-,TRBV7-2,-
TGTGCCAGCAGCCGTAGACAGGAGAGCTCCTACGAGCAGTACTTC,CASSRRQESSYEQYF,TRBJ2-7,once,TRBV7-2,-
TGTGCCAGCGCGAGAATCTCTGGAAACACCATATATTTT,CASARISGNTIYF,TRBJ1-3,many,TRBV7-2,-
TGTGCCAGCAGTTTAGAAGCGGGGACGCAGTACTTC,CASSLEAGTQYF,TRBJ2-7,once,TRBV12-3/TRBV12-4,TRBD2
TGCAGTGCCAAGACGGGACAGGGGGTAGAGGGCCAAGAAAAACTGTTTTTT,CSAKTGQGVEGQEKLFF,TRBJ1-4,-,TRBV20-1,TRBD1
TGTGCCAGTCAACGGGGGGCAAAGAACACTGAAGCTTTCTTT,CASQRGAKNTEAFF,TRBJ1-1,-,TRBV6-2/TRBV6-3,-
TGCGCCAGCAGCCAGACTAGCGGGGGGGAAGATACGCAGTATTTT,CASSQTSGGEDTQYF,TRBJ2-3,-,TRBV7-2,TRBD2
TGTGCCAGCAGCTTCTCAGGGGGGGAAAACATTCAGTACTTC,CASSFSGGENIQYF,TRBJ2-4,few,TRBV7-8,-
TGTGCCAGCAGCCGAGTAGCAGGCACAGATACGCAGTATTTT,CASSRVAGTDTQYF,TRBJ2-3,few,TRBV7-2,-
TGTGCCAGCAGTTTACAGACTAGCGGGAGAAACTACGAGCAGTACTTC,CASSLQTSGRNYEQYF,TRBJ2-7,-,TRBV7-8,TRBD2
TGTGCCAGTAGTGCGGACAGGGCCTTACAGCCCCAGCATTTT,CASSADRALQPQHF,TRBJ1-5,-,TRBV19,TRBD1
TGCGCCAGCAGCCAAGACCGGCAGGGGGAATTGGTCTATGGCTACACCTTC,CASSQDRQGELVYGYTF,TRBJ1-2,-,TRBV4-3,TRBD1
TGTGCCAGCAGTCCCCGGGACCTTTCGGACGAGCAGTACTTC,CASSPRDLSDEQYF,TRBJ2-7,few,TRBV12-3/TRBV12-4,-
TGCAGCACCGGGGGGTACAATGAGCAGTTCTTC,CSTGGYNEQFF,TRBJ2-1,-,TRBV29-1,TRBD2
TGCAGTGCTGGTCGATTCGAGGGACTAGCGGGGCCCTACCAAGAGACCCAGTACTTC,CSAGRFEGLAGPYQETQYF,TRBJ2-5,few,TRBV20-1,TRBD2
TGCGCCAGCAGTGATCAGCGGTCGAACACCGGGGAGCTGTTTTTT,CASSDQRSNTGELFF,TRBJ2-2,-,TRBV10-1,-
TGTGCCGGAGGGTGGCAGACCTATCAGCCCCAGCATTTT,CAGGWQTYQPQHF,TRBJ1-5,-,TRBV6-4,-
TGCAGCGTTGAAGACGTGAGCTCCTACGAGCAGTACTTC,CSVEDVSSYEQYF,TRBJ2-7,many,TRBV29-1,-
TGTGCCAGCAGTTACGGGGGGTTTGGAGAAAAACTGTTTTTT,CASSYGGFGEKLFF,TRBJ1-4,-,TRBV6-1,-
TGTGCCAGCAGCCTCGTCGGGGGGAGCAGCGGCTACACCTTC,CASSLVGGSSGYTF,TRBJ1-2,many,TRBV7-8,-
TGCGCCAGCAGCCCGAATGACAGGGTAGAAGAGAACACTGAAGCTTTCTTT,CASSPNDRVEENTEAFF,TRBJ1-1,-,TRBV7-9,TRBD1
TGCAACGTCAGTAGGGACCCCGGGGAGCTGTTTTTT,CNVSRDPGELFF,TRBJ2-2,-,TRBV20-1,-
TGTGCCACCAGTGCTCTGACGCCTCCCTACGAGCAGTACTTC,CATSALTPPYEQYF,TRBJ2-7,-,TRBV24-1,-
TGTGCCATCGGGACAGAGGCGAACACTGAAGCTTTCTTT,CAIGTEANTEAFF,TRBJ1-1,many,TRBV10-3,TRBD1
TGTGCCAGCAGCCACCTGGAAGGGGGTTTGAATGGCTACACCTTC,CASSHLEGGLNGYTF,TRBJ1-2,many,TRBV11-2,-
TGTGCCAGCAGTTCCCTGACTGACAGGGAGTCCAACTATGGCTACACCTTC,CASSSLTDRESNYGYTF,TRBJ1-2,few,TRBV19,TRBD1
TGTGCCAGCAGCGTAGAGTCAGGAGGGTTGGAGGGAGCTTTCTTT,CASSVESGGLEGAFF,TRBJ1-1,many,TRBV9,-
TGTGCCAGCAGCTCTTCCCTGGGGGGGGTTTACGAAAAACTGTTTTTT,CASSSSLGGVYEKLFF,TRBJ1-4,-,TRBV9,-
TGTGCCAGTCAACGGGGGCAGGGCCATTGCGAGCAGTACTTC,CASQRGQGHCEQYF,TRBJ2-7,many,TRBV11-3,-
TGTGCCATCACCCCAACAGCTAACTATGGCTACACCTTC,CAITPTANYGYTF,TRBJ1-2,many,TRBV10-3,-
TGCAGTGCTAGCAGCGGGACAGGGGGCAGTCAGCCCCAGCATTTT,CSASSGTGGSQPQHF,TRBJ1-5,-,TRBV20-1,TRBD1
TGCGCTTCAGGAACATATGGCTACACCTTC,CASGTYGYTF,TRBJ1-2,many,TRBV12-3/TRBV12-4,-
TGTGCCAGCAGCCCTGGGACAGGGAGATACAATGAGCAGTTCTTC,CASSPGTGRYNEQFF,TRBJ2-1,few,TRBV7-2,TRBD1
TGTGCCAGCAGCGTAGAGCCAGCAAAGAACACCGGGGAGCTGTTTTTT,CASSVEPAKNTGELFF,TRBJ2-2,few,TRBV9,-
TGCAGTGCTTCGAGCACCGGGACGCTCTGGGAAGAAACGCAGTATTTT,CSASSTGTLWEETQYF,TRBJ2-3,-,TRBV20-1,-